Listed here are 30 T cell receptor beta chains from one sample, sequenced in a study of regulatory T cells in long-lasting Graves disease. The time point was: persistent/refractory GD, antithyroid drugs over 5 years with positive TRAb. The TCR library used RNA extracted from PBMCs. HTBI primers from iRepertoire and Arm-PCR of CDR3 regions yielded the TCR beta libraries. MiXCR, run by TCRdb on the multiplex PCR reads, gives a single entry per CDR3 protein. Here the sample spans over 450,000 distinct CDR3 sequences, about 22% being singletons. Material: peripheral blood mononuclear cells (PBMCs), obtained when the disease was refractory, from a patient treated with antithyroid drugs. These receptors all come from a female donor with Graves disease.

CDR3 sequence: CASSPWTGDTEAFF. Written as DNA, the CDR3 is TGCGCCAGCAGCCCATGGACAGGGGACACTGAAGCTTTCTTT. The gene calls are TRBV5-1 and TRBJ1-1, with 9 nucleotides matching TRBD1. In germline, CDR1 is SGHRS, CDR2 YFSETQ. CDR3 length equals 14 residues. V lost 4 bases to trimming and J lost 3 bases; unmatched junction nucleotides: 4. The variable domain in full, with the rest retrieved from reference TRBV5-1 and TRBJ1-1, is KAGVTQTPRYLIKTRGQQVTLSCSPISGHRSVSWYQQTPGQGLQFLFEYFSETQRNKGNFPGRFSGRQFSNSRSEMNVSTLELGDSALYLCASSPWTGDTEAFFGQGTRLTVV.

On this clonotype: This may be a read error, as it is one base from a much larger clone. The chain links TRBV6-2 or TRBV6-3 to TRBJ1-4; 9 bases match TRBD1. The CDR3 runs 15 residues. The J segment lost 7 bases and the V segment lost 4 bases, leaving 7 bases of the junction unmatched. Per germline, CDR1 MNHEY and CDR2 SVGEGT. CDR3 protein: CASSLPGQGSEKLFF. The CDR3 bases are TGTGCCAGCAGTTTACCGGGACAGGGAAGTGAAAAACTGTTTTTT.

About this clonotype itself: One end of the junction does not line up with germline, which may come from a read error. The genes are TRBV19 and TRBJ1-2; D is ambiguous. The CDR3 loop spans 16 amino acids. Per the germline V gene, CDR1 is LNHDA and CDR2 is SQIVND (reference sequence). CDR3 coding DNA: TGTGCCAGTAGTACCCCGACCGGCTCTATTGGGTATGGCTGCACCTTC. This gives the protein CASSTPTGSIGYGCTF.

The sample holds many counts of this clonotype. The chain has TRBV10-3 and TRBJ1-2; no reliable D call. The germline CDR1 and CDR2 sequences are ENHRY and SYGVKD. The length of the CDR3 is 17 residues. The ends were cut back, 1 base at V and 8 bases at J, with 23 bases in the middle. The DNA for the CDR3 is TGTGCCATCAGTGAGTTTTCTACAGTAGGCAGCGAAAAAGGCTACACCTTC. It specifies CAISEFSTVGSEKGYTF.

The CDR3: CASKGQSGNTIYF. The DNA of the CDR3 is TGTGCCAGCAAGGGGCAATCTGGAAACACCATATATTTT. This sequence joins TRBV5-5 and TRBJ1-3; possibly TRBD1 for D (5 bases). Germline V lookup: CDR1 SGHKS, CDR2 YYEKEE (reference sequence). Trimming pared 6 bases from V and 1 base from J, leaving 8 bases between. The CDR3 consists of 13 residues.

CDR3 sequence reads: CASGSNTEAFF. Written as DNA, the CDR3 is TGTGCCTCGGGGTCTAACACTGAAGCTTTCTTT. The chain recombines TRBV30 with TRBJ1-1; D is ambiguous. V lost 7 bases and J lost 2, with 8 bases in between. This CDR3 contains 11 residues. Germline loops: CDR1 GTSNPN, CDR2 SVGIG (reference sequence). Variable domain in full (rest from reference TRBV30 and TRBJ1-1): SQTIHQWPATLVQPVGSPLSLECTVEGTSNPNLYWYRQAAGRGLQLLFYSVGIGQISSEVPQNLSASRPQDRQFILSSKKLLLSDSGFYLCASGSNTEAFFGQGTRLTVV.

This clonotype has ten or more counts. The chain links TRBV15 to TRBJ1-5; D ambiguous. Germline CDR1 reads LNHNV; CDR2 reads YYDKDF (reference sequence). This CDR3 comprises 15 residues. V was trimmed by 0 bases and J by 3 bases, leaving 9 bases between them. CDR3 loop: CATSRDLGFNQPQHF. CDR3 coding DNA: TGTGCCACCAGCAGAGATCTGGGCTTCAATCAGCCCCAGCATTTT.

This clonotype was counted a few times. This rearrangement joins TRBV15 to TRBJ2-1; D is uncertain. Germline V gene data show CDR1 as LNHNV and CDR2 as YYDKDF (reference sequence). Trimming removed 2 bases from V and 1 base from J, with 18 bases in between. The CDR3 contains 18 residues. The CDR3 nucleotides are TGTGCCACCAGCAGATTAACACCCTTATTCAAATCCTACAATGAGCAGTTCTTC. The encoded protein is CATSRLTPLFKSYNEQFF.

The chain is built from TRBV10-3 and TRBJ2-5; D gene unclear. Germline-derived CDR1 and CDR2 are ENHRY and SYGVKD. Trimming shortened V by 3 bases and J by 0 bases, and 17 bases separated the two germline ends. The CDR3 length is 17 residues. The DNA for the CDR3 is TGTGCCATCAGTGACGGTAGCCTTCCAGGAGACCAAGAGACCCAGTACTTC. Its translation is CAISDGSLPGDQETQYF.

This clonotype was picked up many times. The chain links TRBV28 to TRBJ1-2; D perhaps matches TRBD1 (5 bases). This CDR3 spans 16 amino acids. V lost 2 bases and J 3 bases, leaving 16 bases between the germline ends. Germline loops: CDR1 MDHEN, CDR2 SYDVKM. CDR3 sequence reads: CASSLTRQGRHYGYTF. DNA for the CDR3: TGTGCCAGCAGTTTAACCCGGCAGGGCCGGCACTATGGCTACACCTTC.

This clonotype has more than one count but fewer than ten. The chain recombines TRBV28 with TRBJ1-1; no firm D call. Germline CDR1 and CDR2: MDHEN and SYDVKM. The CDR3 has 15 residues. Deletions cut 5 bases from V and 3 bases from J, with 16 bases between. The CDR3: CASSPLKEMDTEAFF. Written as DNA, the CDR3 is TGTGCCAGCAGTCCCCTGAAGGAGATGGACACTGAAGCTTTCTTT.

The rearrangement uses TRBV29-1 and TRBJ1-5; 8 nucleotides line up with TRBD1. The length of the CDR3 is 13 residues. Germline CDR1 and CDR2: SQVTM and ANQGSEA. Trimming removed 7 bases from V and 7 bases from J; junction bases left unmatched: 9. The CDR3 region has the DNA TGCAGCGCGGGGACAGGCGTCGGACAGCCCCAGCATTTT. Translated: CSAGTGVGQPQHF.

The chain is built from TRBV6-1 and TRBJ2-7; D might be TRBD1 or TRBD2, each matching 5 bases. CDR3 length: 12 residues. V lost 11 bases and J 5 bases, leaving 16 bases between the germline ends. Germline V lookup: CDR1 MNHNS, CDR2 SASEGT. Written as DNA, the CDR3 is TGTGCCGGCCGGGACCCCGGGGACGAGCAGTACTTC. It encodes CAGRDPGDEQYF.

The V call is TRBV28, the J call TRBJ2-3; 8 bases are shared with TRBD2. CDR1 MDHEN and CDR2 SYDVKM come from the germline V gene. V shed 3 bases, J shed 2 bases, and the junction held 4 bases outside the gene matches. There are 15 residues in the CDR3. CDR3 region: CASSFFGRATDTQYF. CDR3 coding DNA: TGTGCCAGCAGTTTCTTCGGGAGGGCCACAGATACGCAGTATTTT.

On this clonotype itself: A much more abundant neighbour one base away suggests this may be a read error. As the CDR3 is not closed by the conserved phenylalanine or tryptophan, this likely results from a read error. V usage is TRBV5-1 and J usage is TRBJ1-2; D is undetermined. The CDR3 has 15 residues. Deletions cut 0 bases from V and 5 bases from J, with 14 bases between. Germline CDR1 SGHRS, CDR2 YFSETQ. In DNA, the CDR3 is TGCGCCAGCAGCTTGGAGTTCCTGGGCCAATATGGCTACACCCTC. This gives the protein CASSLEFLGQYGYTL.

As DNA, the CDR3 is TGTGCCAGCAAGGACAGGGATGGGGCCAACGTCCTGACTTTC. This encodes CASKDRDGANVLTF. The chain carries TRBV18 and TRBJ2-6; TRBD1 agrees at 8 bases. The V and J ends lost 8 bases and 3 bases, in that order; junction bases with no gene match: 3. Germline CDR1 reads KGHSH; CDR2 reads LQKENI. The CDR3 is 14 residues long.

This clonotype was counted only a few times. This chain's CDR3 is CASSYSPSTRYEQYF. DNA of the CDR3: TGTGCCAGCAGTTACTCACCCTCAACACGCTACGAGCAGTACTTC. The chain employs TRBV6-2 or TRBV6-3 and TRBJ2-7; no reliable D call. The V end lost 0 bases, the J end lost 3 bases, and 12 bases lay between the germline ends. The CDR3 totals 15 residues. Germline CDR1 is MNHEY and CDR2 is SVGEGT.

This clonotype has a handful of counts. The chain recombines TRBV10-3 with TRBJ2-2; 9 nucleotides agree with TRBD2. The ends lost 5 bases at V and 5 bases at J; junction bases unmatched: 6. The CDR3 covers 15 residues. Germline-derived CDR1 and CDR2 are ENHRY and SYGVKD. CDR3 residues: CAISRVAGVTGELFF. The DNA of the CDR3 is TGTGCCATCAGTCGAGTAGCGGGAGTGACCGGGGAGCTGTTTTTT.

The genes are TRBV20-1 and TRBJ1-5; TRBD1 matches 9 bases. CDR1 and CDR2 from the germline V gene are DFQATT and SNEGSKA (reference sequence). The CDR3 is 18 residues long. V gave up 0 bases and J gave up 2 bases; unmatched junction bases: 11. The CDR3 loop is CSARDVLGTGMGNQPQHF. CDR3 DNA: TGCAGTGCTAGAGATGTTTTGGGGACAGGGATGGGCAATCAGCCCCAGCATTTT.

In this sample, this clonotype turned up many times. The chain employs TRBV2 and TRBJ2-7; perhaps TRBD1 as D (6 bases). Looked up from germline, CDR1 is SNHLY and CDR2 is FYNNEI. CDR3 size: 13 residues. V shed 6 bases and J shed 3 bases, with 12 bases lying between them. The CDR3 region has the DNA TGTGCCAGCAGAGGAGAAGGGGGCTACGAGCAGTACTTC. This gives the protein CASRGEGGYEQYF.

This clonotype was counted a few times. This chain connects TRBV30 to TRBJ1-5; no clear D gene. Deletions cut 2 bases from V and 6 bases from J, with 11 bases between. Germline-derived CDR1 and CDR2 are GTSNPN and SVGIG (reference sequence). The CDR3 loop spans 13 amino acids. The CDR3 DNA reads as TGTGCCTGGAGTCTCGGGGAAGGTCAGCCCCAGCATTTT. It encodes CAWSLGEGQPQHF.

This chain connects TRBV7-9 to TRBJ2-1, with D possibly being TRBD2 (7 bases). This CDR3 has 12 amino acids. Germline V CDR1 and CDR2: SEHNR, FQNEAQ (reference sequence). V was pared by 7 bases and J by 9 bases, with 13 bases between. The CDR3 nucleotides are TGTGCCAGCACCGAGAGGGGGGGTGAGCAGTTCTTC. This translates into CASTERGGEQFF. Complete variable domain (other parts from reference TRBV7-9 and TRBJ2-1): DTGVSQNPRHKITKRGQNVTFRCDPISEHNRLYWYRQTLGQGPEFLTYFQNEAQLEKSRLLSDRFSAERPKGSFSTLEIQRTEQGDSAMYLCASTERGGEQFFGPGTRLTVL.

The chain recombines TRBV28 with TRBJ2-1, with a possible D match to TRBD2 (5 bases). The CDR3 length is 12 residues. Germline V gene data show CDR1 as MDHEN and CDR2 as SYDVKM. Trimming took 3 bases from V and 7 from J, leaving 7 bases between them. CDR3 sequence (DNA): TGTGCCAGCAGTTTTACGGGGAATGAGCAGTTCTTC. Translated: CASSFTGNEQFF.

This clonotype was picked up many times. J is TRBJ2-5 and V is TRBV20-1; 12 bases agree with TRBD2. The CDR3 runs 18 residues. Germline CDR1 and CDR2: DFQATT and SNEGSKA (reference sequence). Trimming at V came to 2 bases and at J to 3 bases, leaving 13 bases not matched to a gene. CDR3 in DNA: TGCAGTGCTAGACCCTACCAAATCTCTAGCGGGAGGGAAGAGACCCAGTACTTC. Its protein is CSARPYQISSGREETQYF.

This clonotype has a count of ten or more. The CDR3 region is CATYQEAGGGTEAFF. The CDR3 DNA follows: TGTGCCACTTATCAGGAGGCAGGGGGTGGCACTGAAGCTTTCTTT. V and J are TRBV7-8 and TRBJ1-1; TRBD1 agrees at 7 bases. The germline gives CDR1 SGHVS, CDR2 FQNEAQ. V shed 10 bases and J 4 bases; nucleotides not matched to a gene: 15. CDR3 length: 15 residues.

This rearrangement joins TRBV10-3 to TRBJ1-2; no clear D. The CDR3 length is 14 residues. V was trimmed by 4 bases and J by 0 bases, leaving 9 bases between them. Germline CDR1 is ENHRY and CDR2 is SYGVKD. In nucleotides, the CDR3 is TGTGCCATCAGTGGTGGGAGCCCTAACTATGGCTACACCTTC. It translates to CAISGGSPNYGYTF.

This clonotype was counted many times. This sequence joins TRBV15 and TRBJ2-5; TRBD1 is a possible D gene (5 bases). Trimming removed 1 base at V and 0 bases at J, with 9 bases between. Germline loops: CDR1 LNHNV, CDR2 YYDKDF (reference sequence). This CDR3 has 15 residues. The chain's CDR3 is CATSRGDRDQETQYF. CDR3 coding DNA: TGTGCCACCAGCAGAGGCGACAGAGACCAAGAGACCCAGTACTTC.

The chain joins TRBV5-1 to TRBJ1-6; D is ambiguous. Germline lookup yields CDR1 SGHRS and CDR2 YFSETQ. The CDR3 is 14 amino acids. V shed 0 bases and J shed 7 bases, with 8 bases lying between them. The CDR3 is CASSLEAENSPLHF. The CDR3, as DNA: TGCGCCAGCAGCTTGGAGGCAGAGAATTCACCCCTCCACTTT.

This clonotype showed up many times. The rearrangement joins TRBV27 to TRBJ1-6; 7 bases agree with TRBD1. The V gene end was trimmed by 3 bases and the J gene end by 0 bases; junction bases not matched to a gene: 8. This CDR3 spans 18 amino acids. The germline V gene has CDR1 MNHEY and CDR2 SMNVEV (reference sequence). CDR3: CASSFLLQGSSYNSPLHF. CDR3 bases: TGTGCCAGCAGTTTTCTATTACAGGGGAGCTCCTATAATTCACCCCTCCACTTT.

The chain is built from TRBV7-2 and TRBJ1-2; D is unresolved. The CDR3 totals 14 residues. The V gene's germline CDR1 is SGHTA and CDR2 FQGNSA. The V end lost 5 bases, the J end lost 4 bases, and 14 bases lay between the germline ends. CDR3 nucleotides: TGTGCCAGCAGCCTCGGACGGGGAACCTATGGCTACACCTTC. As protein: CASSLGRGTYGYTF.